A single sample gave rise to the 32 T cell receptor beta chains below, sequenced in a study of blood T cell repertoires in COVID-19. TCRdb's table, derived via immunoSEQ multiplex PCR, lists solely in-frame clones and lacks some. This sample has under 200,000 clones, with 83% found just once. The source material was peripheral blood. The source of these receptors is a woman aged 70-85 years who had recovered from COVID-19.

This clone has more than one count but fewer than ten. The gene calls are TRBV7-2 and TRBJ2-3; 10 bases align to TRBD2. J lost 3 bases, V lost 2 bases, and 8 bases had no gene match. Germline loops: CDR1 SGHTA, CDR2 FQGNSA. The CDR3 runs 17 residues. The CDR3 spells CASSLLAGVGGTDTQYF. The CDR3 region has the DNA TGTGCCAGCAGCTTACTAGCGGGAGTAGGCGGGACAGATACGCAGTATTTT.

V gene TRBV28 combines with J gene TRBJ2-7; 7 bases are a match to TRBD1. The germline CDR1 and CDR2 sequences are MDHEN and SYDVKM. With 8 bases clipped from V and 2 bases from J, the junction kept 6 bases outside the gene matches. The CDR3 totals 13 residues. The CDR3 is CASRRDRPYEQYF. The CDR3 nucleotides read TGTGCCAGCCGCCGGGACAGACCCTACGAGCAGTACTTC.

This chain joins TRBV27 and TRBJ2-1; 10 positions match TRBD2. This CDR3 is 14 amino acids long. V was clipped by 6 bases and J by 2 bases; unmatched bases: 1. The V gene's germline CDR1 is MNHEY and CDR2 SMNVEV (reference sequence). DNA of the CDR3: TGTGCCAGCAGCCTAGCGGGAGCCTACAATGAGCAGTTCTTC. Its protein is CASSLAGAYNEQFF.

J is TRBJ1-3 and V is TRBV30; possible D gene TRBD1, 6 bases. Germline lookup yields CDR1 GTSNPN and CDR2 SVGIG (reference sequence). This CDR3 contains 16 residues. V lost 0 bases and J lost 0, with 12 bases in between. In nucleotides, the CDR3 is TGTGCCTGGAGTGTCTGGGCAGGGGCCTCTGGAAACACCATATATTTT. This encodes CAWSVWAGASGNTIYF. Filled out from reference TRBV30 and TRBJ1-3, the complete variable domain reads SQTIHQWPATLVQPVGSPLSLECTVEGTSNPNLYWYRQAAGRGLQLLFYSVGIGQISSEVPQNLSASRPQDRQFILSSKKLLLSDSGFYLCAWSVWAGASGNTIYFGEGSWLTVV.

This rearrangement joins TRBV2 to TRBJ2-5; D might be TRBD1 (6 bases). The germline V gene has CDR1 SNHLY and CDR2 FYNNEI. The CDR3 is made up of 14 amino acids. V dropped 7 bases and J dropped 7 bases, with 19 bases sitting between them. The CDR3 loop is CASTRDTLRGTQYF. In DNA, the CDR3 is TGTGCCAGCACCAGGGACACCCTAAGAGGGACCCAGTACTTC.

V gene TRBV2 combines with J gene TRBJ2-7, with D uncertain. V gave up 3 bases and J gave up 2 bases, with 11 bases separating them. The CDR3 totals 14 residues. Per the germline V gene, CDR1 is SNHLY and CDR2 is FYNNEI. The CDR3: CASSDPDTAYEQYF. As DNA, the CDR3 is TGTGCCAGCAGTGACCCAGACACAGCCTACGAGCAGTACTTC.

V is TRBV5-8 and J is TRBJ2-1, with 11 nucleotides matching TRBD2. V was clipped by 6 bases and J by 0 bases; unmatched bases: 17. CDR1 and CDR2 (germline): SGHTS, YDEGEE. The CDR3 consists of 20 residues. The CDR3 here is CASTGTVAGGPLDSYNEQFF. The DNA for the CDR3 is TGTGCCAGCACCGGAACTGTAGCGGGAGGGCCGTTAGACTCCTACAATGAGCAGTTCTTC.

The rearrangement uses TRBV12-3 or TRBV12-4 and TRBJ2-1, with 7 bases fitting TRBD2. The CDR3 is 13 residues long. The J segment lost 8 bases and the V segment lost 6 bases, leaving 7 bases of the junction unmatched. The CDR3 here is CASSPRSGDEQFF. The DNA of the CDR3 is TGTGCCAGCAGCCCTCGGAGCGGGGATGAGCAGTTCTTC.

The CDR3 loop reads CASSLDAGSNTEAFF. Here the CDR3 DNA reads TGCGCCAGCAGCTTGGACGCAGGGTCGAACACTGAAGCTTTCTTT. The chain recombines TRBV5-1 with TRBJ1-1; possible D gene TRBD1, 5 bases. Germline CDR1 is SGHRS and CDR2 is YFSETQ. CDR3 length: 15 amino acids. V was clipped by 0 bases and J by 1 base, with 10 bases between them.

In nucleotides, the CDR3 is TGTGCCAGCAGCCCCCAGTGGTGGGCAGGGCGCACTGAAGCTTTCTTT. Residues: CASSPQWWAGRTEAFF. The chain carries TRBV14 and TRBJ1-1, with a weak D call TRBD1 (5 bases). The CDR3 has 16 amino acids. V was shortened by 4 bases and J by 4 bases, with 19 bases between the two germline ends. CDR1 and CDR2 from the germline V gene are SGHDN and FVKESK.

The chain is built from TRBV28 and TRBJ1-2, with TRBD1 matching over 8 bases. The CDR3 runs to 14 residues. Trimming took 2 bases from V and 4 from J; bases not matched to a gene: 3. Germline V lookup: CDR1 MDHEN, CDR2 SYDVKM. The CDR3 protein is CASSLRTGIYGYTF. The CDR3, as DNA: TGTGCCAGCAGTTTAAGGACAGGGATCTATGGCTACACCTTC.

J is TRBJ2-5 and V is TRBV3-1 (or the pseudogene TRBV3-2); 7 nucleotides align to TRBD2. CDR1 and CDR2 from the germline V gene are LGHDT and YNNKEL (reference sequence). The V gene end was trimmed by 4 bases and the J gene end by 4 bases; junction bases not matched to a gene: 6. The CDR3 sequence is 14 residues long. In DNA form, the CDR3 reads TGTGCCAGCAGCCTCGGGTGGGGGGGAGAGACCCAGTACTTC. Protein product: CASSLGWGGETQYF.

The V and J genes are TRBV6-6 and TRBJ1-1; possibly TRBD1 for D (5 bases). V lost 7 bases and J 5 bases, leaving 17 bases between the germline ends. The CDR3 runs 14 residues. Per germline, CDR1 MNHNY and CDR2 SVGAGI (reference sequence). CDR3 in DNA: TGTGCCAGCACCTACGGAGTGGGGCGGACTGAAGCTTTCTTT. Its translation: CASTYGVGRTEAFF.

This clone showed up just once. The gene calls are TRBV7-9 and TRBJ2-3, with 7 nucleotides matching TRBD1. This CDR3 region has 15 residues. With 5 bases clipped from V and 6 bases from J, the junction kept 11 bases outside the gene matches. The germline V gene has CDR1 SEHNR and CDR2 FQNEAQ (reference sequence). The CDR3 sequence is CASSPGDRYWDTQYF. The CDR3 nucleotides are TGTGCCAGCAGCCCTGGGGACAGATATTGGGATACGCAGTATTTT. Complete variable domain (other parts from reference TRBV7-9 and TRBJ2-3): DTGVSQNPRHKITKRGQNVTFRCDPISEHNRLYWYRQTLGQGPEFLTYFQNEAQLEKSRLLSDRFSAERPKGSFSTLEIQRTEQGDSAMYLCASSPGDRYWDTQYFGPGTRLTVL.

In its sample, this clone was seen a few times. CDR3: CSARQNKEAFF. The CDR3 DNA reads TGCAGTGCTAGGCAAAACAAAGAAGCTTTCTTT. The rearrangement links TRBV20-1 to TRBJ1-1; no definite D call. The CDR3 has 11 residues. V lost 3 bases and J 8 bases, leaving 10 bases between the germline ends. Germline values: CDR1 DFQATT, CDR2 SNEGSKA (reference sequence).

The chain couples TRBV12-5 to TRBJ1-5, with no clear D. The germline CDR1 and CDR2 sequences are LGHNT and FRNRAP. CDR3 length: 12 residues. Trimming removed 8 bases at V and 1 base at J, with 6 bases between. The CDR3 protein is CASMRSNQPQHF. As DNA, the CDR3 is TGTGCTAGTATGCGGAGCAATCAGCCCCAGCATTTT.

The rearrangement uses TRBV5-1 and TRBJ1-3; a possible D gene is TRBD1 (6 bases). In germline, CDR1 is SGHRS, CDR2 YFSETQ. V gave up 4 bases and J gave up 0 bases, with 14 bases separating them. CDR3 length equals 16 residues. The CDR3 sequence: CASSLRQAGSGNTIYF. The CDR3 DNA sequence: TGCGCCAGCAGCCTCCGACAGGCCGGCTCTGGAAACACCATATATTTT. Full variable domain (remainder filled in from reference TRBV5-1 and TRBJ1-3): KAGVTQTPRYLIKTRGQQVTLSCSPISGHRSVSWYQQTPGQGLQFLFEYFSETQRNKGNFPGRFSGRQFSNSRSEMNVSTLELGDSALYLCASSLRQAGSGNTIYFGEGSWLTVV.

The J gene is TRBJ1-2, the V gene TRBV5-1; D not resolved. The CDR3 contains 14 residues. V was shortened by 0 bases and J by 14 bases, with 20 bases between the two germline ends. Germline V gene lookup returns CDR1 SGHRS and CDR2 YFSETQ. CDR3 DNA sequence: TGCGCCAGCAGCTTGGCCCCCCCCGGGGTTGGCTGGACCTTC. It encodes CASSLAPPGVGWTF.

This clone showed up just a few times. The CDR3 region is CASSSQRGNTIYF. CDR3 nucleotide sequence: TGTGCCAGCAGTTCCCAACGGGGAAACACCATATATTTT. The chain is built from TRBV6-5 and TRBJ1-3, with D hard to call. The CDR3 has 13 residues. The germline gives CDR1 MNHEY, CDR2 SVGAGI. V was shortened by 4 bases and J by 4 bases, with 8 bases between the two germline ends.

This CDR3 reads CASSPPELETQYF. CDR3 nucleotides: TGTGCCAGCTCACCACCCGAGTTGGAGACCCAGTACTTC. The V and J genes are TRBV18 and TRBJ2-5, with D unclear. V dropped 0 bases and J dropped 5 bases, with 7 bases sitting between them. Germline loops: CDR1 KGHSH, CDR2 LQKENI. This CDR3 has 13 residues.

This rearrangement joins TRBV5-4 to TRBJ2-1, with TRBD1 matching over 10 bases. The CDR3 consists of 15 residues. V trimming: 3 bases; J trimming: 8 bases; junction bases outside the gene matches: 8. Germline assignment: CDR1 SGHNT and CDR2 YYREEE (reference sequence). CDR3 nucleotide sequence: TGTGCCAGCAGCTCTCGACAGGGGGCTCGGGATGAGCAGTTCTTC. Protein: CASSSRQGARDEQFF.

This chain joins TRBV5-5 and TRBJ1-2; D call uncertain. The CDR3 is 12 amino acids. V shed 8 bases and J shed 4 bases, with 12 bases lying between them. CDR1 is SGHKS, CDR2 YYEKEE, per germline (reference sequence). CDR3 DNA: TGTGCCAGTGCGGGGAGTTCCTATGGCTACACCTTC. It codes for CASAGSSYGYTF.

This chain connects TRBV4-1 to TRBJ1-5; possibly TRBD1 for D (5 bases). The CDR3 is 15 residues long. V lost 1 base and J lost 6, with 13 bases in between. Germline V gene data show CDR1 as MGHRA and CDR2 as YSYEKL. The CDR3 sequence: CASSQGPSQGQPQHF. In DNA, the CDR3 is TGCGCCAGCAGCCAAGGACCATCGCAGGGTCAGCCCCAGCATTTT.

This chain uses TRBV5-1 with TRBJ2-2; D possibly corresponds to TRBD2 (5 bases). The CDR3 is 15 residues long. Per germline, CDR1 SGHRS and CDR2 YFSETQ. V lost 4 bases and J 6 bases, leaving 16 bases between the germline ends. CDR3 region: CASSLQDPEAGELFF. CDR3 nucleotides: TGCGCCAGCAGCCTCCAAGACCCGGAGGCCGGGGAGCTGTTTTTT.

The chain joins TRBV11-1 to TRBJ2-1; 11 nucleotides match TRBD2. V shed 4 bases, J shed 4 bases, and the junction held 6 bases outside the gene matches. Germline-derived CDR1 and CDR2 are SGHAT and FQDESV (reference sequence). The CDR3 consists of 16 residues. The CDR3 region has the DNA TGTGCCAGCAGCTCTAGCGGGGGGTCGGGTTACAATGAGCAGTTCTTC. This translates into CASSSSGGSGYNEQFF.

The chain recombines TRBV5-4 with TRBJ1-1, with TRBD1 as a possible D gene (6 bases). Trimming took 5 bases from V and 1 from J, leaving 15 bases between them. CDR1 and CDR2 from the germline V gene are SGHNT and YYREEE (reference sequence). The CDR3 spans 15 residues. In DNA, the CDR3 is TGTGCCAGCAGGGCCGACCGGACAGCGAACACTGAAGCTTTCTTT. As protein: CASRADRTANTEAFF.

The chain is built from TRBV7-8 and TRBJ2-7; 16 bases agree with TRBD2. Germline CDR1 is SGHVS and CDR2 is FQNEAQ. V shed 4 bases and J 4 bases; nucleotides not matched to a gene: 7. There are 17 residues in the CDR3. This CDR3 reads CASSYGTSGRAGYEQYF. The CDR3 bases are TGTGCCAGCAGCTATGGGACTAGCGGGAGGGCCGGATACGAGCAGTACTTC. The variable domain in full, completed from reference TRBV7-8 and TRBJ2-7, reads GAGVSQSPRYKVAKRGQDVALRCDPISGHVSLFWYQQALGQGPEFLTYFQNEAQLDKSGLPSDRFFAERPEGSVSTLKIQRTQQEDSAVYLCASSYGTSGRAGYEQYFGPGTRLTVT.

This clone has more than one count but fewer than ten. DNA of the CDR3: TGCGCCAGCAGCACCGGGACTAGCGGGACAGGTGAGCAGTTCTTC. Its protein product is CASSTGTSGTGEQFF. This chain joins TRBV5-1 and TRBJ2-1; 13 nucleotides line up with TRBD2. Losses at the gene ends were 4 bases for V and 9 bases for J; bases not matched to a gene: 7. The germline CDR1 and CDR2 sequences are SGHRS and YFSETQ. This CDR3 region has 15 residues.

Only one count was recorded for this clone. Other DNA sequences from this sample encode an identical CDR3 as well. V gene TRBV7-3 combines with J gene TRBJ1-1, with a tentative D call TRBD1 (6 bases). In germline, CDR1 is SGHTA, CDR2 FQGTGA. The V end was cut by 2 bases, the J end by 5 bases, with 9 bases between. The CDR3 has 13 amino acids. In DNA form, the CDR3 reads TGTGCCAGCAGCTTACAGGGGAATACTGAAGCTTTCTTT. Its protein product is CASSLQGNTEAFF. Based on the CDR3 plus reference TRBV7-3 and TRBJ1-1, the full variable domain is GAGVSQTPSNKVTEKGKYVELRCDPISGHTALYWYRQSLGQGPEFLIYFQGTGAADDSGLPNDRFFAVRPEGSVSTLKIQRTERGDSAVYLCASSLQGNTEAFFGQGTRLTVV.

V is TRBV9 and J is TRBJ2-3, with D uncertain. The CDR3 has 15 residues. Germline loops: CDR1 SGDLS, CDR2 YYNGEE. Trimming left V 0 bases short and J 3 bases short, with 11 bases between. The CDR3 spells CASSVAHGWTDTQYF. DNA for the CDR3: TGTGCCAGCAGCGTAGCCCACGGGTGGACAGATACGCAGTATTTT.

This clone was counted a single time. CDR3 sequence (DNA): TGTGCCATCACCCCCGGGACAAGCTCCTACGAGCAGTACTTC. Translating it yields CAITPGTSSYEQYF. This chain uses TRBV10-3 with TRBJ2-7; tentatively, D is TRBD1 (6 bases). CDR3 length: 14 amino acids. Trimming cost V 7 bases and J 0 bases, with 13 bases left between them. Germline CDR1 reads ENHRY; CDR2 reads SYGVKD.

The genes are TRBV5-1 and TRBJ2-3; 9 bases line up with TRBD1. Germline V CDR1 and CDR2: SGHRS, YFSETQ. Unmatched junction bases numbered 0, after V lost 0 bases and J lost 4 bases. The length of the CDR3 is 14 residues. The CDR3 DNA is TGCGCCAGCAGCTTGGGGACAGGGGCAGATACGCAGTATTTT. Amino acid sequence: CASSLGTGADTQYF.